Listed here are 22 T cell receptor beta chains from one sample, sequenced in a study of identical twins. TCRdb redid the calling of the 5' RACE reads with MiXCR, one entry per CDR3 protein. The table shows around 1.7 million distinct CDR3 sequences, with under 35% occurring only once. Sequencing input: cord blood. The receptor source for this set is a newborn girl in good health.

This clonotype was seen only a few times. This chain uses TRBV20-1 with TRBJ1-2; D is uncertain. The CDR3 runs to 16 residues. The germline V gene encodes CDR1 DFQATT and CDR2 SNEGSKA (reference sequence). Trimming pared 2 bases from V and 1 base from J, leaving 17 bases between. The DNA for the CDR3 is TGCAGTGCTAGATTAATTAACAGTGCCCTTAACTATGGCTACACCTTC. The encoded protein is CSARLINSALNYGYTF.

This clonotype was observed at least ten times. The chain joins TRBV27 to TRBJ2-3, with 13 bases identical to TRBD2. Germline V lookup: CDR1 MNHEY, CDR2 SMNVEV (reference sequence). The CDR3 sequence is 13 residues long. Trimming took 5 bases from V and 13 from J; bases not matched to a gene: 6. CDR3 sequence reads: CASSRTSGSPKYF. DNA of the CDR3: TGTGCCAGCAGTAGGACTAGCGGGAGTCCCAAGTATTTT.

Concerning this clonotype itself: This may be a read error: a much more frequent sequence differs by one nucleotide. The chain employs TRBV5-1 and TRBJ2-4; TRBD1 matches at 7 bases. The CDR3 sequence is 14 residues long. Germline V gene data show CDR1 as SGHRS and CDR2 as YFSETQ. CDR3 DNA: TGCGCCGGCAGCTTGGTTGGACAGGTTTTGGAGCAGTACTTC. Translated: CAGSLVGQVLEQYF. Complete variable domain (other parts from reference TRBV5-1 and TRBJ2-4): KAGVTQTPRYLIKTRGQQVTLSCSPISGHRSVSWYQQTPGQGLQFLFEYFSETQRNKGNFPGRFSGRQFSNSRSEMNVSTLELGDSALYLCAGSLVGQVLEQYFGAGTRLSVL.

This clonotype occurred a few times. In nucleotides, the CDR3 is TGTGCCAGCAGTCTCGGGACAGGGAGGATGGCCAAAAACATTCAGTACTTC. This sequence encodes CASSLGTGRMAKNIQYF. The chain links TRBV28 to TRBJ2-4; 9 bases fit TRBD1. J gave up 1 base and V 5 bases, and 9 bases lay outside the gene matches. CDR1 is MDHEN, CDR2 SYDVKM, per germline. The CDR3 length is 17 residues.

This clonotype showed up just a few times. The CDR3 nucleotides read TGTGCCAGCTCACCAATCGGATACAATGAGCAGTACTTC. This translates into CASSPIGYNEQYF. The gene calls are TRBV18 and TRBJ2-1; no clear D gene. The DNA end is a closer match to TRBJ2-7, so the J assignment may be wrong. The CDR3 covers 13 residues. Germline V lookup: CDR1 KGHSH, CDR2 LQKENI.

This clonotype occurred a few times. One end of the junction fails to match germline, which may point to a read error. The V gene is TRBV6-1, the J gene TRBJ2-3, with TRBD1 as a possible D gene (5 bases). In germline, CDR1 is MNHNS, CDR2 SASEGT. CDR3 length: 11 residues. The CDR3 loop is CASSEGVKQYF. CDR3 sequence (DNA): TGTGCCAGCAGCGAAGGGGTTAAGCAGTATTTT.

In its sample, this clonotype was seen a few times. V gene TRBV9 combines with J gene TRBJ2-1; D not resolved. Trimming cost V 0 bases and J 3 bases, with 13 bases left between them. Per germline, CDR1 SGDLS and CDR2 YYNGEE. The CDR3 runs to 16 residues. As DNA, the CDR3 is TGTGCCAGCAGCGTAGAGTCTGTCGGCCGCTACAATGAGCAGTTCTTC. It is translated as CASSVESVGRYNEQFF.

With regard to this clonotype: Just one base apart from a much larger clone, this may be a read error. The chain couples TRBV20-1 to TRBJ2-1; 8 nucleotides line up with TRBD2. Germline loops: CDR1 DFQATT, CDR2 SNEGSKA (reference sequence). The CDR3 spans 16 residues. The V and J ends lost 0 bases and 10 bases, in that order; junction bases with no gene match: 14. This chain's CDR3 is CSARDLAGGLSYEQFF. The CDR3 DNA reads TGCAGTGCTAGAGACCTCGCGGGGGGCCTCTCCTACGAGCAGTTCTTC.

The chain joins TRBV4-2 to TRBJ2-5; D is possibly TRBD1 (6 bases). Germline CDR1 is LGHNA and CDR2 is YNFKEQ. This CDR3 spans 16 amino acids. Trimming removed 0 bases at V and 2 bases at J, with 13 bases between. CDR3 sequence reads: CASSQEHGTSQETQYF. For the CDR3, the DNA is TGTGCCAGCAGCCAAGAACACGGGACATCTCAAGAGACCCAGTACTTC.

The CDR3, as DNA: TGCGCCAGCAGTGGGATGACAGCCTACGAGCAGTACTTC. Its translation: CASSGMTAYEQYF. The rearrangement uses TRBV10-2 and TRBJ2-7, with D possibly being TRBD1 (5 bases). V was cut by 4 bases and J by 2 bases, with 9 bases left in between. The CDR3 is made up of 13 amino acids. Germline lookup yields CDR1 WSHSY and CDR2 SAAADI.

V usage is TRBV29-1 and J usage is TRBJ1-1; 11 bases line up with TRBD1. V lost 7 bases, J lost 5 bases, and 6 bases stayed unmatched. The CDR3 is 13 residues long. The V gene's germline CDR1 is SQVTM and CDR2 ANQGSEA. Here the CDR3 DNA reads TGCAGCGCCGGACAGGGGGCTCGTACTGAAGCTTTCTTT. It yields the protein CSAGQGARTEAFF.

The V and J genes are TRBV5-1 and TRBJ2-7; 9 bases agree with TRBD1. Germline trimming cut 0 bases from V and 5 bases from J; bases unmatched to any gene: 9. Germline-derived CDR1 and CDR2 are SGHRS and YFSETQ. CDR3 size: 16 residues. The CDR3 nucleotides read TGCGCCAGCAGCTTGGAATCCGGGACAGGGATCCACGAGCAGTACTTC. Its translation: CASSLESGTGIHEQYF.

The V gene is TRBV28, the J gene TRBJ2-1, with TRBD1 as a possible D gene (5 bases). The V gene's germline CDR1 is MDHEN and CDR2 SYDVKM. Trimming shortened V by 3 bases and J by 0 bases, and 18 bases separated the two germline ends. The CDR3 loop spans 18 amino acids. CDR3 nucleotide sequence: TGTGCCAGCAGTTTGGGGCTTGTGGTGGGGATCTCCTACAATGAGCAGTTCTTC. It translates to CASSLGLVVGISYNEQFF.

The chain employs TRBV12-3 or TRBV12-4 and TRBJ2-1, with 7 bases aligning to TRBD2. This CDR3 comprises 16 residues. Germline trimming cut 3 bases from V and 5 bases from J; bases unmatched to any gene: 10. The CDR3 region is CASSLTRLAWDNEQFF. In nucleotides, the CDR3 is TGTGCCAGCAGTTTGACCCGACTAGCATGGGACAATGAGCAGTTCTTC.

The chain has TRBV7-9 and TRBJ2-4, with D perhaps matching TRBD1 (6 bases). Germline V lookup: CDR1 SEHNR, CDR2 FQNEAQ (reference sequence). The V end lost 4 bases, the J end lost 4 bases, and 11 bases lay between the germline ends. The CDR3 has 14 amino acids. DNA of the CDR3: TGTGCCAGCAGCTATTGGACAGAGAAAAACATTCAGTACTTC. Translation: CASSYWTEKNIQYF.

The chain carries TRBV12-3 or TRBV12-4 and TRBJ1-3, with TRBD1 as a possible D gene (5 bases). The CDR3 length is 14 residues. Trimming removed 5 bases at V and 7 bases at J, with 15 bases between. This CDR3 reads CASSPLLGANTIYF. For the CDR3, the DNA is TGTGCCAGCAGTCCTCTCCTAGGGGCGAACACCATATATTTT.

This clonotype was seen only once. The chain has TRBV2 and TRBJ1-5; D is uncertain. The germline CDR1 and CDR2 sequences are SNHLY and FYNNEI. The CDR3 is 15 residues long. The ends were cut back, 4 bases at V and 3 bases at J, with 13 bases in the middle. The CDR3 is CASSAGAGINQPQHF. The CDR3 DNA follows: TGTGCCAGCAGTGCCGGCGCGGGGATCAATCAGCCCCAGCATTTT.

The V call is TRBV3-1, the J call TRBJ2-7; 9 bases are a match to TRBD1. Germline loops: CDR1 LGHDT, CDR2 YNNKEL (reference sequence). The CDR3 extends over 16 amino acids. Trimming cost V 1 base and J 0 bases; bases outside gene matches: 4. In nucleotides, the CDR3 is TGTGCCAGCAGCCAAGTTCCGGGACAGGGCTCCTACGAGCAGTACTTC. Translated, it gives CASSQVPGQGSYEQYF.

Only one count was recorded for this clonotype. The genes are TRBV30 and TRBJ1-5, with D perhaps TRBD1 (5 bases). V was shortened by 5 bases and J by 3 bases, with 5 bases between the two germline ends. From germline, CDR1 is GTSNPN and CDR2 SVGIG (reference sequence). The length of the CDR3 is 11 residues. The CDR3 nucleotides read TGTGCCTGGGGACACAATCAGCCCCAGCATTTT. Translating it yields CAWGHNQPQHF.

In its sample, this clonotype was seen once. The junction and the germline gene differ at one end; a read error may be behind it. This CDR3 reads CASRYSTGYEQYF. The CDR3 coding sequence is TGTGCCAGCAGATACTCGACTGGGTACGAGCAGTACTTC. The J gene is TRBJ2-7, the V gene TRBV6-6; no clear D gene. The CDR3 runs to 13 residues. In germline, CDR1 is MNHNY, CDR2 SVGAGI (reference sequence).

This clonotype was recorded a few times. This chain connects TRBV10-3 to TRBJ1-5, with D possibly being TRBD1 (5 bases). V was cut by 3 bases and J by 5 bases, with 11 bases left in between. The CDR3 sequence is 14 residues long. Germline values: CDR1 ENHRY, CDR2 SYGVKD. The CDR3 nucleotides are TGTGCCATCAGTGAAGGGACTGATCATCAGCCCCAGCATTTT. It yields the protein CAISEGTDHQPQHF.

The chain couples TRBV20-1 to TRBJ2-7; D is uncertain. The V end lost 3 bases, the J end lost 5 bases, and 11 bases lay between the germline ends. The CDR3 has 12 amino acids. Germline-derived CDR1 and CDR2 are DFQATT and SNEGSKA (reference sequence). The CDR3 region has the DNA TGCAGTGCTAGCAAGGGCTTCGACGAGCAGTACTTC. Its translation: CSASKGFDEQYF.